This passage covers 2 T cell receptor beta chains from one sample sequenced in a study of blood T cell repertoires in COVID-19. Sequencing was performed with immunoSEQ multiplex PCR; in TCRdb, only in-frame clones are kept and a portion is missing. The sample shows 200,000 or so clones, roughly 82% of them seen only once. Sample: peripheral blood. The receptor set was obtained from a man in his forties or fifties who had recovered from COVID-19.

The gene calls are TRBV19 and TRBJ1-4; D is possibly TRBD1 (5 bases). The length of the CDR3 is 14 residues. Trimming shortened V by 2 bases and J by 3 bases, and 7 bases separated the two germline ends. CDR1 and CDR2 from the germline V gene are LNHDA and SQIVND (reference sequence). DNA for the CDR3: TGTGCCAGTAGTATATGGGACTCTAATGAAAAACTGTTTTTT. Amino acids: CASSIWDSNEKLFF. Full variable domain (outside the CDR3, taken from reference TRBV19 and TRBJ1-4): DGGITQSPKYLFRKEGQNVTLSCEQNLNHDAMYWYRQDPGQGLRLIYYSQIVNDFQKGDIAEGYSVSREKKESFPLTVTSAQKNPTAFYLCASSIWDSNEKLFFGSGTQLSVL.

Regarding this clone: Other DNA sequences in this sample translate to the same CDR3. This chain connects TRBV7-2 to TRBJ1-5; the D gene is possibly TRBD1 (5 bases). Germline V gene data show CDR1 as SGHTA and CDR2 as FQGNSA. The ends were cut back, 1 base at V and 7 bases at J, with 8 bases in the middle. This CDR3 is 13 amino acids long. CDR3 coding DNA: TGTGCCAGCAGCTTAGGCGGGGACCAGCCCCAGCATTTT. Its translation is CASSLGGDQPQHF.